A single T cell receptor beta chain is shown here with its context. This specimen comes from a study of blood T cell repertoires in COVID-19. Background on the study: Some COVID-19 samples were acute and others convalescent; all came from the United States, Italy and Spain. In each case, the material was cDNA or gDNA derived from T cells, B-cell-depleted T cells, or PBMCs.

Per the original methods: Reference gene primer amplification yielded estimated nucleated cell counts. Sequenced by immunoSEQ multiplex PCR; TCRdb stores in-frame clones only, minus some. V, J and clone size derive from that table, while D and trimming were established from the DNA sequence. This table holds more than 200,000 clones, approximately 80% found once. From germline, CDR1 is MNHEY and CDR2 SMNVEV (reference sequence). The CDR3 covers 17 residues. Losses at the gene ends were 1 base for V and 5 bases for J; bases not matched to a gene: 6. The V gene is TRBV27, the J gene TRBJ2-2; 11 bases match TRBD2. Source material: peripheral blood. The sequence derives from a man in his fifties or sixties with acute or convalescent COVID-19. The CDR3 loop is CASSLWRLAGRTGELFF. CDR3 nucleotides: TGTGCCAGCAGTTTATGGCGACTAGCGGGGCGTACCGGGGAGCTGTTTTTT.